This T cell receptor (beta chain) is from a study of blood T cell repertoires in COVID-19. Study context: The United States, Italy and Spain were the sources of the acute and convalescent COVID-19 samples. PBMCs, B-cell-depleted T cells, or T cells were the source of the cDNA or gDNA that made up the material.

The authors' processing: Quantification of nucleated cells was approximated via reference gene primer amplification. Data came from immunoSEQ multiplex PCR; TCRdb stores just in-frame clones and leaves some out. Clone size and the V and J calls come from that table; the DNA yielded D and trimming. There are hundreds of thousands of clones in the sample; 70% to 90% occur only once, and roughly 2% lies in the top ten. The CDR3 covers 17 residues. Germline loops: CDR1 LNHDA, CDR2 SQIVND (reference sequence). Between the trimmed V and J ends, which lost 2 bases and 0 bases, there was a span of 11 bases. Material for sequencing was PBMCs or T cells enriched from blood (not recorded which). The sequence came from a middle-aged woman with acute COVID-19. J is TRBJ2-6 and V is TRBV19; unclear D gene. Written as DNA, the CDR3 is TGTGCCAGTAGTATAACAGAAATATTCTCTGGGGCCAACGTCCTGACTTTC. It translates to CASSITEIFSGANVLTF.